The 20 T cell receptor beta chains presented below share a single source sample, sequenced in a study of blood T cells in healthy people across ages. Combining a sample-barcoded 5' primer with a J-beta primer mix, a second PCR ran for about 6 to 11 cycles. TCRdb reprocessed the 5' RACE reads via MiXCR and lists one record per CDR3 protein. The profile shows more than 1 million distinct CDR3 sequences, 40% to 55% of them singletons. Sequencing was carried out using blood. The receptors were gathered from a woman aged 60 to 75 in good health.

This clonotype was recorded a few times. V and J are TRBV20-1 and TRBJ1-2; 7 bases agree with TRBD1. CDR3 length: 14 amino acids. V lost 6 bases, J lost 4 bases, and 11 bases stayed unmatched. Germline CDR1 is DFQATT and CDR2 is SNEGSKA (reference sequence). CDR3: CSAAALGGSYGYTF. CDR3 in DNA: TGCAGTGCCGCGGCGTTAGGGGGCAGCTATGGCTACACCTTC.

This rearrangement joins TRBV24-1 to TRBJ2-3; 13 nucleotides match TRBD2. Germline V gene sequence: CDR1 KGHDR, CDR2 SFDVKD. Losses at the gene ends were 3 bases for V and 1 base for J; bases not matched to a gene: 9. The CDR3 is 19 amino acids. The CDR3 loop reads CATSDTRTSGSWGTDTQYF. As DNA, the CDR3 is TGTGCCACCAGTGATACACGGACTAGCGGGAGTTGGGGCACAGATACGCAGTATTTT.

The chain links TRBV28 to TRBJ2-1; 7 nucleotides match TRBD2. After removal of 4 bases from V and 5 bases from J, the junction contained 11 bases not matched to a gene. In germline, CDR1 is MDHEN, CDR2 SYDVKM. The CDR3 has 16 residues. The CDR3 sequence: CASSSLGGRWNNEQFF. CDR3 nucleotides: TGTGCCAGCAGTTCCCTCGGCGGGAGATGGAACAATGAGCAGTTCTTC.

The CDR3 loop reads CASSATTGNTAKNIQYF. In DNA form, the CDR3 reads TGTGCCAGCAGCGCGACCACAGGGAATACGGCCAAAAACATTCAGTACTTC. The chain is built from TRBV9 and TRBJ2-4; D might be TRBD1 (6 bases). Germline assignment: CDR1 SGDLS and CDR2 YYNGEE. CDR3 length: 17 amino acids. V was clipped by 3 bases and J by 1 base, with 17 bases between them. Filled out from reference TRBV9 and TRBJ2-4, the complete variable domain reads DSGVTQTPKHLITATGQRVTLRCSPRSGDLSVYWYQQSLDQGLQFLIQYYNGEERAKGNILERFSAQQFPDLHSELNLSSLELGDSALYFCASSATTGNTAKNIQYFGAGTRLSVL.

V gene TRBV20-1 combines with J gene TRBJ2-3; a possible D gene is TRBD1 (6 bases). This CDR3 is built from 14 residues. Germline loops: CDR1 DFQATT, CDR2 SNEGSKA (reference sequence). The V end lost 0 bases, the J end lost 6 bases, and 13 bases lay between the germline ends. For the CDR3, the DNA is TGCAGTGCTAGAGATGGCACAGGGTCGGATACGCAGTATTTT. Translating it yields CSARDGTGSDTQYF.

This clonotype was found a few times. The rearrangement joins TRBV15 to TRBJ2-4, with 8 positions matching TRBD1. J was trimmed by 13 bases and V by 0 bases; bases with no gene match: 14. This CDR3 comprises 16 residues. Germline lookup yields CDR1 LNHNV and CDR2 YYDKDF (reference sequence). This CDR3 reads CATSRDVPDRVVEQYF. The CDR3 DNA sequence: TGTGCCACCAGCAGAGATGTCCCGGACAGGGTCGTTGAGCAGTACTTC.

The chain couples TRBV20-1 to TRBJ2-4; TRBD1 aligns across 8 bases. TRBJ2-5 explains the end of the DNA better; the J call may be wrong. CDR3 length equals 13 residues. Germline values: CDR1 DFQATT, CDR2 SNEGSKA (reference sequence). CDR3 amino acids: CSARDRGPETQYF. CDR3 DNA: TGCAGTGCTAGAGACAGGGGGCCAGAGACCCAGTACTTC.

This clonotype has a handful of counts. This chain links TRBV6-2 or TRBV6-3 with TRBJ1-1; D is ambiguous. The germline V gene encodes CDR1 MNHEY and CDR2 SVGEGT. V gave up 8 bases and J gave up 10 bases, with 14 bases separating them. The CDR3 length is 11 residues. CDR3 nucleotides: TGTGCCAGCGGTGATAGGATCTCAGCTTTCTTT. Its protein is CASGDRISAFF.

CDR3 in amino acids: CAISQGQVSYEQYF. As DNA, the CDR3 is TGTGCCATCAGCCAGGGACAGGTCTCCTACGAGCAGTACTTC. The rearrangement joins TRBV10-3 to TRBJ2-7; 8 bases align to TRBD1. J lost 0 bases, V lost 6 bases, and 4 bases had no gene match. The CDR3 is 14 amino acids. Germline CDR1 reads ENHRY; CDR2 reads SYGVKD.

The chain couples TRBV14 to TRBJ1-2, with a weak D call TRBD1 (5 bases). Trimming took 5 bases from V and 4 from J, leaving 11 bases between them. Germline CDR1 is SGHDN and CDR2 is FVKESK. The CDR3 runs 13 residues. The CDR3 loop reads CASSWDRRYGYTF. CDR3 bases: TGTGCCAGCAGCTGGGACCGCCGCTATGGCTACACCTTC.

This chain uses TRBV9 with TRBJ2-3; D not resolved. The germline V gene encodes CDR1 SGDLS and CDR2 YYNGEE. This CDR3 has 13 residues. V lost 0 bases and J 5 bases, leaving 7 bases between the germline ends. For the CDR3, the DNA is TGTGCCAGCAGCGTAGGTCTCGTAGATACGCAGTATTTT. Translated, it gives CASSVGLVDTQYF.

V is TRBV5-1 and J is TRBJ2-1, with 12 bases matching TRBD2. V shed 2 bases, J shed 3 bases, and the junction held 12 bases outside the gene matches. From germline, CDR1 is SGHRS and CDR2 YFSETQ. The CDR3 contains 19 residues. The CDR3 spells CASSLILAGGLLGYNEQFF. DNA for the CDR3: TGCGCCAGCAGCTTAATACTAGCGGGAGGCCTCCTGGGCTACAATGAGCAGTTCTTC.

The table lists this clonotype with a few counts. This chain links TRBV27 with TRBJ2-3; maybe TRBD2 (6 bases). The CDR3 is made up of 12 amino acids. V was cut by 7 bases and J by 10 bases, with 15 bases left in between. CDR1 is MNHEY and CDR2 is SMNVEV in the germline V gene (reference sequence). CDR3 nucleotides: TGTGCCAGCACCATTATAGGAGGGGCGCAGTATTTT. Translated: CASTIIGGAQYF.

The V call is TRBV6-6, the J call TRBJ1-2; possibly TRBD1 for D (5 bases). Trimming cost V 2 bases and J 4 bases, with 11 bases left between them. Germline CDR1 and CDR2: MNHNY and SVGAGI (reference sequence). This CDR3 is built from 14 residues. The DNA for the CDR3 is TGTGCCAGCAGTTACCCTAACAGGATCTATGGCTACACCTTC. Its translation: CASSYPNRIYGYTF.

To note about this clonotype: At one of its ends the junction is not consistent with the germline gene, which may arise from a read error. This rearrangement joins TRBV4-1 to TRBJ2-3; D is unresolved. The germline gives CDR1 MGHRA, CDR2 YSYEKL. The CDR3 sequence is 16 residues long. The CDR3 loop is CASSQSPTDNPYTQYF. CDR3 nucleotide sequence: TGCGCCAGCAGCCAAAGCCCCACGGATAACCCATATACGCAGTATTTC.

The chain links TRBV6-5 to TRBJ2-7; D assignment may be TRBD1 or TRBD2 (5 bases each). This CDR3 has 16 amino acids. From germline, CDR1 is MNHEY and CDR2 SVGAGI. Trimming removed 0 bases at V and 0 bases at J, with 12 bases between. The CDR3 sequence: CASSYSRGGFSYEQYF. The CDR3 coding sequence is TGTGCCAGCAGTTACTCGAGGGGTGGGTTCTCCTACGAGCAGTACTTC.

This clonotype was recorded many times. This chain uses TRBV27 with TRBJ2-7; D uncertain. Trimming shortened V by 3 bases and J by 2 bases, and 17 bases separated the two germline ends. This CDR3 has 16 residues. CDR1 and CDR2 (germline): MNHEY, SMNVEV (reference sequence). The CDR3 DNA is TGTGCCAGCAGTTTGGTCAGGCCGGAGCCCCCCTACGAGCAGTACTTC. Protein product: CASSLVRPEPPYEQYF.

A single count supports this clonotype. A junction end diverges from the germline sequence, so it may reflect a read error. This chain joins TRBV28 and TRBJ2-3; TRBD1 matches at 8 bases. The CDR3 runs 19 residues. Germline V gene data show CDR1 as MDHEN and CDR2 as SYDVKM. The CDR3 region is CARSPQTIMTGVSTDTQYF. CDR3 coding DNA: TGTGCCCGCAGTCCGCAGACCATCATGACAGGGGTTAGCACAGATACGCAGTATTTT.

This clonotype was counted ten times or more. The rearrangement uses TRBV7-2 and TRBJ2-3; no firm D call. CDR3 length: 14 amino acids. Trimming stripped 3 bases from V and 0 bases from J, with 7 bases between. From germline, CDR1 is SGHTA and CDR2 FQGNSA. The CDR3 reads CASSFSTSTDTQYF. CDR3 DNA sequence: TGTGCCAGCAGCTTTAGCACAAGCACAGATACGCAGTATTTT.

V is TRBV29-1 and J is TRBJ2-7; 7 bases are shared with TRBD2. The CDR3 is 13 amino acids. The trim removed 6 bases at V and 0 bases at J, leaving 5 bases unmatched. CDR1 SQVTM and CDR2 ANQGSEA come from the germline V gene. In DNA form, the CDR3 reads TGCAGCGTCACTAGCGTAACCTCCTACGAGCAGTACTTC. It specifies CSVTSVTSYEQYF.